This TCR beta chain was identified in a study of cytomegalovirus exposure and HLA in healthy donors. Points on this clone: The antigen is undetermined.

Study-wide results and limits: With high specificity and sensitivity, the classifier reportedly diagnosed cytomegalovirus status. Most TCR sequences showed up rarely, but some public TCRs showed up in many donors. Some TCR beta chains (164 of them) were listed as cytomegalovirus-associated.

This CDR3 contains 15 residues. With V trimmed by 5 bases and J by 0 bases, 6 bases remained unmatched. The germline CDR1 and CDR2 sequences are MNHNY and SVGAGI (reference sequence). It was the roughly 130-subject validation cohort, separate from the roughly 700-subject first cohort, to which the donors belonged. Method: immunoSEQ multiplex PCR; TCRdb's copy keeps in-frame clones and lacks some. The repertoire has fewer than 200,000 clones, approximately 96% of them found once; the top ten carry roughly 0.83%. This rearrangement joins TRBV6-6 to TRBJ2-7; TRBD1 aligns across 8 bases. The sample comprised PBMCs. This sequence originates from a woman aged 18-29 years in good health and CMV-seronegative. CDR3 residues: CASSPTGVISYEQYF. The CDR3 DNA is TGTGCCAGCAGTCCGACAGGGGTGATCTCCTACGAGCAGTACTTC.